The source of this TCR beta chain is a study of shared clonotypes between healthy human individuals. Study-wide results and limits: Compared with clonotypes that all four donors shared, non-shared clonotypes had lower generation probabilities. Represented diversity (both genetic and exposure-history) was limited by the small number of donors. Around 4.9% of naive CD4 clonotypes were shared across a few donors.

Each sorted subset replicate got 200 ng genomic DNA, tens of thousands of genomes. Assay: immunoSEQ multiplex PCR; the TCRdb copy retains only in-frame clones and omits some. The sample has millions of clones, just over 90% seen once; the top ten hold roughly 0.14%. Germline CDR1 is SGHAT and CDR2 is FQNNGV. This CDR3 has 13 residues. J gave up 13 bases and V 5 bases, and 7 bases lay outside the gene matches. A word on this clone: Its antigen is unknown.

This chain uses TRBV11-2 with TRBJ2-5; 13 bases align to TRBD2. This receptor was obtained from a man younger than 35 in good health. Sequenced material: naive CD4+ T cells sorted from blood. The subset is: CD45RA+ positively selected. The CDR3 sequence: CASSRTSGGPAYF. The DNA of the CDR3 is TGTGCCAGCAGCCGGACTAGCGGGGGCCCCGCGTACTTC.